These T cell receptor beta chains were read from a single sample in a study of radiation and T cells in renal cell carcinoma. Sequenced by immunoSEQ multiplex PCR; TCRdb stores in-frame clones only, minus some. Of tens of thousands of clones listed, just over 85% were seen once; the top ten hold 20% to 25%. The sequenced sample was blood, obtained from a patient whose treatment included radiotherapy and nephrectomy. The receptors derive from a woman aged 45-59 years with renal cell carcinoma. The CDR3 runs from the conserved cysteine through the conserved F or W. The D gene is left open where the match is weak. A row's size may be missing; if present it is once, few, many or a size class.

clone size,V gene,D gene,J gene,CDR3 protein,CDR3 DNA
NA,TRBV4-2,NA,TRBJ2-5,CASSQDQGQETQYF,TGTGCCAGCAGCCAAGATCAGGGGCAAGAGACCCAGTACTTC
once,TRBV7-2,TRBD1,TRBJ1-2,CASSLATTGVDGYTF,TGTGCCAGCAGCTTAGCTACAACAGGGGTGGATGGCTACACCTTC
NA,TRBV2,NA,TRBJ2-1,CASASGNNEQFF,TGTGCCAGCGCCTCGGGGAACAATGAGCAGTTCTTC
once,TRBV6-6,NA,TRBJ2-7,CASRRDGGYEQYF,TGTGCCAGCCGTCGGGACGGAGGCTACGAGCAGTACTTC
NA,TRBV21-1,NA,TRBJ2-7,CASSKKFGTGTYEQYF,NA
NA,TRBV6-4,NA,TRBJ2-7,CASSGAGGICEQYF,TGTGCCAGCAGTGGGGCTGGTGGGATCTGTGAGCAGTACTTC
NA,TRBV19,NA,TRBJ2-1,CASSTSTYNEQFF,TGTGCCAGTAGTACTAGTACTTACAATGAGCAGTTCTTC
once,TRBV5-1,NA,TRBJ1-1,CASSWRPDNEAFF,TGCGCCAGCAGCTGGAGGCCTGATAATGAAGCTTTCTTT
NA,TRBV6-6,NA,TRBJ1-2,CASTPPGGNYGYTF,TGTGCCAGCACCCCACCTGGGGGCAACTATGGCTACACCTTC
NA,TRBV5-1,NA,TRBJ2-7,CASSEPGTQNIQQYF,TGCGCCAGCAGCGAGCCAGGGACCCAAAATATTCAGCAGTACTTC